This TCR beta chain derives from a study of blood T cell repertoires in COVID-19. Germline V gene sequence: CDR1 SGHDN, CDR2 FVKESK. This CDR3 spans 11 amino acids. The V gene lost 1 base and the J gene lost 6 bases, with 4 bases spanning the gap. Profiled with immunoSEQ multiplex PCR; TCRdb holds only in-frame clones, not every one. This repertoire shows roughly 230,000 clones, about 83% found once; its top ten account for about 9%. This sequence joins TRBV14 and TRBJ2-7; D uncertain. The TCR originated in a man aged 40-50 years with active or convalescent COVID-19. Sequences were obtained from peripheral blood. CDR3 bases: TGTGCCAGCAGCCAAGCCCGCGAGCAGTACTTC. Translated: CASSQAREQYF.